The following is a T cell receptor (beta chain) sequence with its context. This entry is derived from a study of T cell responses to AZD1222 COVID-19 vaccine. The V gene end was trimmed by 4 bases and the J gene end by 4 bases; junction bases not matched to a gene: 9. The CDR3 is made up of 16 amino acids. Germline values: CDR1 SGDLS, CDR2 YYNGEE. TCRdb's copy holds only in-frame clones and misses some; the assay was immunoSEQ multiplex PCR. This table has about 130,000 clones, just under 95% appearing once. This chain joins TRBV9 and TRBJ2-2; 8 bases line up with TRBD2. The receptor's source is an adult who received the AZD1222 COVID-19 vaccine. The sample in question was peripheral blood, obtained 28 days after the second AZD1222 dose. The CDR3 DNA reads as TGTGCCAGCAGCCCACCGGGACTAGTCCGCACCGGGGAGCTGTTTTTT. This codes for CASSPPGLVRTGELFF.